Below, 5 T cell receptor beta chains from the same sample are listed, as sequenced in a study of T cells in Graves' hyperthyroidism and ophthalmopathy. The investigators amplified TCR beta CDR3 regions from RNA transcripts. A first-round RT-PCR of the TCR CDR3 used the HTBI primer set. From the multiplex PCR reads, TCRdb called clonotypes with MiXCR, one entry per CDR3 protein. The profile covers 500,000 or so distinct CDR3 sequences, with 15% to 20% appearing a single time and under 20% taken by the ten largest. The specimen sequenced was blood. The source is a woman under 30 with Graves' ophthalmopathy.

This clonotype was seen many times. This sequence joins TRBV11-2 and TRBJ1-1, with no clear D. CDR3 length: 15 amino acids. V dropped 1 base and J dropped 1 base, with 10 bases sitting between them. Per germline, CDR1 SGHAT and CDR2 FQNNGV. The CDR3 DNA reads TGTGCCAGCAGCTTAGGGACGGCCGGGAACACTGAAGCTTTCTTT. It is translated as CASSLGTAGNTEAFF.

Ten or more counts support this clonotype. The gene calls are TRBV10-3 and TRBJ2-2, with D perhaps TRBD1 (6 bases). This CDR3 region has 15 residues. V lost 6 bases and J lost 7, with 18 bases in between. Germline V gives CDR1 ENHRY, CDR2 SYGVKD. CDR3 nucleotides: TGTGCCATCAGCCGGACAGACCAGACAATCGGGGAGCTGTTTTTT. Translating it yields CAISRTDQTIGELFF.

This clonotype was found a few times. The chain combines TRBV6-2 or TRBV6-3 with TRBJ2-7; possible D gene TRBD2, 6 bases. V lost 5 bases, J lost 2 bases, and 16 bases lay in between. Germline V CDR1 and CDR2: MNHEY, SVGEGT. The CDR3 spans 15 residues. CDR3 sequence: CASSPGTLSTYEQYF. In DNA, the CDR3 is TGTGCCAGCAGTCCCGGGACTCTGAGCACCTACGAGCAGTACTTC.

This clonotype was found many times. The chain uses TRBV20-1 and TRBJ2-5; possibly TRBD2 for D (6 bases). Germline V gives CDR1 DFQATT, CDR2 SNEGSKA (reference sequence). The CDR3 spans 16 residues. Trimming stripped 0 bases from V and 7 bases from J, with 21 bases between. CDR3 amino acids: CSARDESRVHGRTQYF. The CDR3, as DNA: TGCAGTGCTAGAGATGAAAGCAGGGTCCACGGGAGGACCCAGTACTTC.

This chain connects TRBV7-2 to TRBJ2-1; no clear D. The CDR3 extends over 16 amino acids. Trimming left V 1 base short and J 3 bases short, with 13 bases between. Per the germline V gene, CDR1 is SGHTA and CDR2 is FQGNSA. CDR3 DNA: TGTGCCAGCAGCTTAGGTTCGGTACACAACTACAATGAGCAGTTCTTC. It yields the protein CASSLGSVHNYNEQFF.